A selection of T cell receptor beta chains follows, all from one sample in a study of blood T cell repertoires in COVID-19. Data came from immunoSEQ multiplex PCR; TCRdb stores just in-frame clones and leaves some out. The table has around 140,000 clones, around 87% seen once. Sequences were obtained from peripheral blood. The source is a man in his forties or fifties with active COVID-19. Each CDR3 is given with its conserved first and last residue. D genes are given only for firm matches. Clone size is not always given. Where it is, it says once, few, many or a class for expanded clones.

v_call	j_call	clone_size	d_call	cdr3_aa	cdr3_nt
TRBV19	TRBJ1-4	once	NA	CASSNPGERRDEKLFF	TGTGCCAGTAGTAACCCGGGGGAGCGGCGGGATGAAAAACTGTTTTTT
TRBV5-6	TRBJ1-6	NA	NA	CASSPAGGNNSPLHF	TGTGCCAGCAGCCCGGCGGGGGGTAATAATTCACCCCTCCACTTT
TRBV20-1	TRBJ2-3	few	TRBD2	CSASRRGGEDTQYF	TGCAGTGCTAGTAGGCGGGGGGGCGAAGATACGCAGTATTTT
TRBV7-2	TRBJ1-3	NA	NA	CASSLRGTGNTIYF	TGTGCCAGCAGCTTAAGGGGAACAGGAAACACCATATATTTT
TRBV5-1	TRBJ2-3	NA	TRBD2	CASSSQTSGGTDTQYF	TGCGCCAGCAGCTCTCAGACTAGCGGGGGGACAGATACGCAGTATTTT
TRBV5-1	TRBJ1-6	NA	NA	CASSLTGQSGSPLHF	TGCGCCAGCAGCTTGACAGGACAAAGTGGATCACCCCTCCACTTT
TRBV7-8	TRBJ2-7	NA	TRBD1	CASSPRTGFTYEQYF	TGTGCCAGCAGCCCCCGGACAGGGTTTACCTACGAGCAGTACTTC
TRBV6-5	TRBJ2-7	NA	NA	CATARGNEQYF	TGTGCCACCGCGAGAGGGAACGAGCAGTACTTC
TRBV9	TRBJ2-1	once	TRBD2	CASSVNSGTSSYNEQFF	TGTGCCAGCAGCGTAAATAGCGGGACGAGCTCCTACAATGAGCAGTTCTTC
TRBV14	TRBJ1-2	NA	NA	CASSPTGSRNYGYTF	TGTGCCAGCTCCCCTACGGGGTCGAGGAACTATGGCTACACCTTC
TRBV2	TRBJ2-5	NA	TRBD2	CASSEGWEAGGPNQETQYF	TGTGCCAGCAGTGAAGGGTGGGAAGCGGGGGGCCCCAACCAAGAGACCCAGTACTTC
TRBV19	TRBJ1-6	NA	NA	CASSHGRDRGNSPLHF	TGTGCCAGTAGTCACGGACGCGACCGGGGAAATTCACCCCTCCACTTT
TRBV5-4	TRBJ2-3	NA	TRBD2	CASSLLLAGGIDGTDTQYF	TGTGCCAGCAGCTTGTTGTTAGCGGGGGGTATCGATGGCACAGATACGCAGTATTTT
TRBV12-5	TRBJ1-3	NA	TRBD1	CASGRDRGLIWENTIYF	TGTGCTAGTGGGAGAGACAGGGGGCTAATCTGGGAAAACACCATATATTTT
TRBV7-9	TRBJ1-4	NA	NA	CASSLAGANEKLFF	TGTGCCAGCAGCTTAGCGGGAGCGAATGAAAAACTGTTTTTT
TRBV7-2	TRBJ2-5	NA	NA	CASSLFASVETQYF	TGTGCCAGCAGCTTATTTGCTAGCGTCGAGACCCAGTACTTC
TRBV7-7	TRBJ2-5	NA	NA	CASSLQGTQEETQYF	TGTGCTAGCAGCCTTCAGGGCACTCAAGAGGAGACCCAGTACTTC